The rows below give T cell receptor beta chains drawn from one sample of a study of OX40 agonist ivuxolimab in advanced cancers. Sequenced by immunoSEQ multiplex PCR; TCRdb stores in-frame clones only, minus some. Here the sample spans approximately 99,000 clones, approximately 94% being singletons. The sample was CD4+ or CD8+ T cells sorted from blood, taken in a trial of the OX40 agonist ivuxolimab. These receptors originate from an adult with an advanced solid tumor such as melanoma, head and neck, liver or kidney cancer. The CDR3 runs from the conserved cysteine through the conserved F or W.

cdr3_aa: CASSAQGGYYGYTF; v_call: TRBV7-2
cdr3_aa: CASSLGGGPNYGYTF; v_call: TRBV7-9
cdr3_aa: CVSSPRFRQGTLRAYEQYF; v_call: TRBV5-8
cdr3_aa: CASKRGGKVYEQYF; v_call: TRBV27
cdr3_aa: CASIIYYEQYF; v_call: TRBV21-1
cdr3_aa: CASMRGSSYNEQFF; v_call: TRBV28
cdr3_aa: CASSVGSDYEQYF; v_call: TRBV6-1
cdr3_aa: CASISPGTGYTEAFF; v_call: TRBV28
cdr3_aa: CAPNRGSNQPQHF; v_call: TRBV4-3
cdr3_aa: CASSRGGQGAQGETQYF; v_call: TRBV7-9
cdr3_aa: CASSVRDSVRNTEAFF; v_call: TRBV9
cdr3_aa: CASTLSHRVREQYF; v_call: TRBV6-5
cdr3_aa: CASSLGSGGTDTQYF; v_call: TRBV7-7
cdr3_aa: CAAGRGGEGQNIQYF; v_call: TRBV5-4
cdr3_aa: CASTNRVNTEAFF; v_call: TRBV18
cdr3_aa: CASSPQRRHSYEQYF; v_call: TRBV7-9
cdr3_aa: CASSLDNNQPQHF; v_call: TRBV5-1
cdr3_aa: CASSLGGRPFYNEQFF; v_call: TRBV5-4
cdr3_aa: CASSSNPGELFF; v_call: TRBV11-2
cdr3_aa: CASSLTGELFF; v_call: TRBV7-3
cdr3_aa: CASSLQGAQAYEQYF; v_call: TRBV7-2
cdr3_aa: CASSLVGGGAAEQFF; v_call: TRBV7-2
cdr3_aa: CASSEVAGASTDTQYF; v_call: TRBV2
cdr3_aa: CSVVGDGDIQYF; v_call: TRBV29-1
cdr3_aa: CASSSVLSLDTQYF; v_call: TRBV27
cdr3_aa: CASSLTSGGRTADTQYF; v_call: TRBV13
cdr3_aa: CASSWGGTTGTGLLREQYF; v_call: TRBV5-4
cdr3_aa: CASSGLARGRETQYF; v_call: TRBV6-1
cdr3_aa: CASSELSGGVLADTQYF; v_call: TRBV4-3